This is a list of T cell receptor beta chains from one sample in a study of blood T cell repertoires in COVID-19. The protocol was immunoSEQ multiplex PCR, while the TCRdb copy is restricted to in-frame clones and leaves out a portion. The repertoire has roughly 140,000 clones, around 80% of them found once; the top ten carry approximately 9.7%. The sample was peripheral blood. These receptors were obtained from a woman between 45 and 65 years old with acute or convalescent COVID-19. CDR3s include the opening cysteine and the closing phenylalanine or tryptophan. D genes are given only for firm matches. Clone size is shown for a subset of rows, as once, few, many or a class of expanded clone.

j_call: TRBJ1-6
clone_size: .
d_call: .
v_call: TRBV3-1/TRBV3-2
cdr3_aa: CASSQEVRSPLHF
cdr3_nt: TGTGCCAGCAGCCAAGAGGTACGGTCACCCCTCCACTTT

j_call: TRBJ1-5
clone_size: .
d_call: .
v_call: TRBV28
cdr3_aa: CASSPPFQGGNQPQHF
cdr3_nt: TGTGCCAGCAGTCCGCCTTTTCAGGGAGGGAATCAGCCCCAGCATTTT

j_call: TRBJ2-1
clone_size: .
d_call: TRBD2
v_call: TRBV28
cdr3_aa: CATWTSGYNEQFF
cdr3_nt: TGTGCCACCTGGACTAGCGGGTACAATGAGCAGTTCTTC

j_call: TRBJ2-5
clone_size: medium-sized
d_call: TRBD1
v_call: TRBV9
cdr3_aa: CASSVEDRVKTQYF
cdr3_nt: TGTGCCAGCAGCGTAGAGGACAGGGTAAAGACCCAGTACTTC

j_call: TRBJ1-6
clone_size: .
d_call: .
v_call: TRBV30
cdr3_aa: CAWTSSYNSPLHF
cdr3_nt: TGTGCCTGGACTAGCTCCTATAATTCACCCCTCCACTTT

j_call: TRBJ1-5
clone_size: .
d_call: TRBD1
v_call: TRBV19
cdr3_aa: CASGSGGYQPQHF
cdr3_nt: TGTGCCAGTGGATCAGGGGGCTATCAGCCCCAGCATTTT

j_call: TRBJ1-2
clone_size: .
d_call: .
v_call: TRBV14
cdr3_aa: CASRASTGRERSSYGYTF
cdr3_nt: TGTGCCAGCAGGGCCTCTACAGGAAGAGAAAGGAGCTCCTATGGCTACACCTTC

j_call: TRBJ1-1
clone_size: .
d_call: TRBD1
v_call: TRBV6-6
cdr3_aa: CASNRGATEAFF
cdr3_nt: TGTGCCAGCAACAGGGGTGCGACTGAAGCTTTCTTT

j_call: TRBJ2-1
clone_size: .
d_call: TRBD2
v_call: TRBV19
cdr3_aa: CATSGLADYNEQFF
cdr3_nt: TGTGCCACTTCCGGACTAGCGGACTACAATGAGCAGTTCTTC

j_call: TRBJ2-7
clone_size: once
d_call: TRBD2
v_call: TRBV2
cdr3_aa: CASKKLAGGTMSSYEQYF
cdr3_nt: TGTGCCAGCAAAAAACTAGCGGGAGGAACTATGTCCTCCTACGAGCAGTACTTC

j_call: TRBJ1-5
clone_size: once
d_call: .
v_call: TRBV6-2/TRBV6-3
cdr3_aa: CASSYSVQGLNF
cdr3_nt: TGTGCCAGCAGTTACTCGGTCCAGGGACTTAATTTT

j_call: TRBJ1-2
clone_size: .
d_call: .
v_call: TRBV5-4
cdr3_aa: CASSLGTDNGYTF
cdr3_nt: TGTGCCAGCAGCTTGGGGACAGATAATGGCTACACCTTC

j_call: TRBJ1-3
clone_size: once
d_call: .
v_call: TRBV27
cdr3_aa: CASSSLSSGNTIYF
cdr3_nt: TGTGCCAGCAGTTCTCTTAGCTCTGGAAACACCATATATTTT

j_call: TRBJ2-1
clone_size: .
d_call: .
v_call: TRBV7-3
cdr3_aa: CASSSHNQGNAFF
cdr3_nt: TGTGCCAGCAGCTCACATAACCAGGGAAATGCGTTCTTC

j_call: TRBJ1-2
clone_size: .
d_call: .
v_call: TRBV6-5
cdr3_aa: CASSYSGRGFYGYTF
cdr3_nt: TGTGCCAGCAGTTACTCGGGCAGGGGTTTCTATGGCTACACCTTC

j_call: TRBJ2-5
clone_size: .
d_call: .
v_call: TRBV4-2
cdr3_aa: CASSQDWSKETQYF
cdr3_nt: TGTGCCAGCAGCCAAGATTGGAGTAAAGAGACCCAGTACTTC

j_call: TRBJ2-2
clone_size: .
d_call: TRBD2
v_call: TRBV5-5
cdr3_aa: CASTGGLFTGELFF
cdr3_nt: TGTGCCAGCACGGGGGGGCTCTTCACCGGGGAGCTGTTTTTT

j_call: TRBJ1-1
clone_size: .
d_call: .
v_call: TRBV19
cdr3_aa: CASDRGNTEAFF
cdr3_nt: TGTGCCAGCGATAGGGGGAACACTGAAGCTTTCTTT

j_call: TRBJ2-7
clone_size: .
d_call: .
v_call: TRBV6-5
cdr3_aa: CASSYSDTGKGEQYF
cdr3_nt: TGTGCCAGCAGTTACTCAGACACAGGGAAGGGCGAGCAGTACTTC

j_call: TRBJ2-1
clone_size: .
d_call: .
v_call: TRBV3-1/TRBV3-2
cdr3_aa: CASTPSGRLSYNEQFF
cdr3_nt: TGTGCCAGCACCCCCAGTGGGCGTTTATCCTACAATGAGCAGTTCTTC

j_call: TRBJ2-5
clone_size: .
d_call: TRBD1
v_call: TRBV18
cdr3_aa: CASSPTGGQETQYF
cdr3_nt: TGTGCCAGCTCACCAACAGGGGGGCAAGAGACCCAGTACTTC

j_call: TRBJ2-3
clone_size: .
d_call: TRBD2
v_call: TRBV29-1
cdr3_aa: CSVEGLAGTDTQYF
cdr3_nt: TGCAGCGTTGAGGGACTAGCGGGCACAGATACGCAGTATTTT

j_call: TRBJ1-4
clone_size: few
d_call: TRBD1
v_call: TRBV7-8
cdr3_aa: CASSSLPGQMNEKLFF
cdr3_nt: TGTGCCAGCAGCTCCCTACCGGGACAGATGAATGAAAAACTGTTTTTT

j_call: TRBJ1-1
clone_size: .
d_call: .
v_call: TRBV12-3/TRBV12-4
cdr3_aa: CASSRRGTEAFF
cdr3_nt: TGTGCCAGCAGCCGCAGGGGAACTGAAGCTTTCTTT

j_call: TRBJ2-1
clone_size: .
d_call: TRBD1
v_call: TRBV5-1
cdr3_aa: CASSPQGPGQGLWQFF
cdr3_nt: TGCGCCAGCAGCCCCCAAGGTCCGGGACAGGGGCTTTGGCAGTTCTTC

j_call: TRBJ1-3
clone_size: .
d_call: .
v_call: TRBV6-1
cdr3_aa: CASREGGLGYTIYF
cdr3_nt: TGTGCCAGCAGAGAAGGGGGGCTGGGGTACACCATATATTTT

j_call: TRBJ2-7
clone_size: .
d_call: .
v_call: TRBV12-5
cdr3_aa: CASGHRRHSYEQYF
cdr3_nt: TGTGCTAGTGGGCATCGGAGGCACAGCTACGAGCAGTACTTC

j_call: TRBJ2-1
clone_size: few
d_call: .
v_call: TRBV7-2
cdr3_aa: CASSGSRGTNPYNEQFF
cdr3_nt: TGTGCCAGCAGTGGGTCGCGGGGGACAAACCCCTACAATGAGCAGTTCTTC

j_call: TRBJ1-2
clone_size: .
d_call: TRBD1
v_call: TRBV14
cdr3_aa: CASSQGGQGVNYGYTF
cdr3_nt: TGTGCCAGCAGCCAAGGCGGACAGGGGGTCAACTATGGCTACACCTTC

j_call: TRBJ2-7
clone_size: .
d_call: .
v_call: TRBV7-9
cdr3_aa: CASSLASQGGQYF
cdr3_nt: TGTGCCAGCAGCTTAGCTTCGCAGGGCGGGCAGTACTTC

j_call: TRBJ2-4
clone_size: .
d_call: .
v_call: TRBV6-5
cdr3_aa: CASSYSAGDKNIQYF
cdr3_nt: TGTGCCAGCAGTTACTCGGCAGGGGACAAAAACATTCAGTACTTC

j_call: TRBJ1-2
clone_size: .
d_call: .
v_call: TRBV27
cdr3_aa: CASSLEGDGYGYTF
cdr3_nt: TGTGCCAGCAGTTTAGAGGGTGATGGCTATGGCTACACCTTC

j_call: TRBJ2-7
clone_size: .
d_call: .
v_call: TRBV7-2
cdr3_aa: CASSSHMGRRTYEQYF
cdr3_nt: TGTGCCAGCAGCTCCCACATGGGCAGGCGAACCTACGAGCAGTACTTC

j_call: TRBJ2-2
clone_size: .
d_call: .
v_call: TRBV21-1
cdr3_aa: CASSRTSGPGELFF
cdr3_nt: TGTGCCAGCAGCAGGACTAGCGGGCCCGGGGAGCTGTTTTTT

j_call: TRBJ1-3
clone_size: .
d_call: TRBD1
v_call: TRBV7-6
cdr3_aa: CASSLALDRVVGNTIYF
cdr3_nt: TGTGCCAGCAGCTTAGCCCTTGACAGGGTAGTTGGAAACACCATATATTTT

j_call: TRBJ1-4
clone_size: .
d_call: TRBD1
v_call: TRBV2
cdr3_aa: CASRRQETGDEKLFF
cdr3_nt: TGTGCCAGCAGGCGTCAGGAGACAGGGGATGAAAAACTGTTTTTT

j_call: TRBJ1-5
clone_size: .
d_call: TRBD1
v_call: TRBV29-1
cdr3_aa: CSVGGGGQPQHF
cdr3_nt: TGCAGCGTTGGAGGGGGCGGTCAGCCCCAGCATTTT

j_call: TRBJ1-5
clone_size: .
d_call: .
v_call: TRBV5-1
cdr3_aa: CASSPTTSTDTQHF
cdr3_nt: TGCGCCAGCAGCCCGACGACTAGCACAGATACGCAGCATTTT

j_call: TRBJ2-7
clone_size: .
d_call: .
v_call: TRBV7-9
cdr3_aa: CASSYSSFYSHEQYF
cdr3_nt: TGTGCCAGCAGTTACAGTAGTTTCTACTCTCACGAGCAGTACTTC

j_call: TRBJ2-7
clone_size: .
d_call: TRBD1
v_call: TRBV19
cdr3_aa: CASSRQTGGAGNYEQYF
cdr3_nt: TGTGCCAGTAGTAGACAGACAGGGGGCGCGGGGAACTACGAGCAGTACTTC

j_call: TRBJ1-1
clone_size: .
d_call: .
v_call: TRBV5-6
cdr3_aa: CASSLGTGSLRQAEAFF
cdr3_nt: TGTGCCAGCAGCTTGGGTACAGGGAGTCTGCGACAGGCTGAAGCTTTCTTT

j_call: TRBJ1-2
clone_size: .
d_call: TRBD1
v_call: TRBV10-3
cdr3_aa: CAISESRQGLGYTF
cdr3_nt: TGTGCCATCAGTGAGTCTAGACAGGGGTTGGGCTACACCTTC

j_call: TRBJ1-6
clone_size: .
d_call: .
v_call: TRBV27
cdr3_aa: CASSPPSSYNSPLHF
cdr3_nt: TGTGCCAGCAGTCCACCCAGCTCCTATAATTCACCCCTCCACTTT

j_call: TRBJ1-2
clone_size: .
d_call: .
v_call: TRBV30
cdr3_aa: CAWTGTGRWNYGYTF
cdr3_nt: TGTGCCTGGACCGGGACTGGCCGATGGAACTATGGCTACACCTTC

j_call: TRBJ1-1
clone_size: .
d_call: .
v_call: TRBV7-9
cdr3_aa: CASSLWGDTEAFF
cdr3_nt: TGTGCCAGCAGCTTATGGGGGGACACTGAAGCTTTCTTT

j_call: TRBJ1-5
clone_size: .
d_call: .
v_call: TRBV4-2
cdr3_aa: CASSQDLGGASNQPQHF
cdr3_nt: TGTGCCAGCAGCCAAGATCTAGGGGGGGCTAGCAATCAGCCCCAGCATTTT

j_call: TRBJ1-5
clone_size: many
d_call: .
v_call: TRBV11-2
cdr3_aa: CASSLVSAGYSNQPQHF
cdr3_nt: TGTGCCAGCAGCTTAGTCTCGGCGGGGTATAGCAATCAGCCCCAGCATTTT

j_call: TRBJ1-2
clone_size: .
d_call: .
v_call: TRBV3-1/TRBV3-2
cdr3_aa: CASSQVRDGYTF
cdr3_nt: TGTGCCAGCAGCCAAGTTCGGGATGGCTACACCTTC

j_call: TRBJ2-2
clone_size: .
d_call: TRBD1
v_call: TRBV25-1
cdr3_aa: CASSRTGGFTGELFF
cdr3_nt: TGTGCCAGCAGCAGAACAGGGGGCTTCACCGGGGAGCTGTTTTTT

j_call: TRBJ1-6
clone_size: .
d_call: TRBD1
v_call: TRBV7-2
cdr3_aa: CASSFGTGADNSPLHF
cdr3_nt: TGTGCCAGCAGCTTTGGGACAGGGGCTGATAATTCACCCCTCCACTTT

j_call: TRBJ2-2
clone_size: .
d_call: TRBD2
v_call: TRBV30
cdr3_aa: CAWIGGLYTGELFF
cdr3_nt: TGTGCCTGGATCGGGGGGTTGTACACCGGGGAGCTGTTTTTT

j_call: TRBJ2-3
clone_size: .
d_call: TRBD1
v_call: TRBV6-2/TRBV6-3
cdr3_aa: CASSETGFISTDTQYF
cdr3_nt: TGTGCCAGCAGCGAGACAGGGTTTATTAGCACAGATACGCAGTATTTT